This T cell receptor beta chain was identified during a study of blood T cells in healthy people across ages. Study observations and caveats: In long-lived donors, naive CD4+ cell counts and diversity exceeded those of aged donors. The authors considered diversity estimates from one million T cells to be underestimates.

Only a few counts were recorded for this clonotype. Its antigen is still unknown. CDR3 length: 16 amino acids. V was clipped by 0 bases and J by 5 bases; unmatched bases: 6. Looked up from germline, CDR1 is SGDLS and CDR2 is YYNGEE. The authors ran a second PCR of about 7 to 12 cycles using a sample-barcoded 5' primer and a J-beta primer mix. A single record per CDR3 protein comes from TCRdb applying MiXCR to the 5' RACE reads. The sample consists of 500,000 to 600,000 distinct CDR3 sequences, about 25% of them appearing once. The sequence derives from a woman in her 70s in good health. Specimen: blood. This chain joins TRBV9 and TRBJ2-5; 11 bases map to TRBD2. CDR3 nucleotides: TGTGCCAGCAGCGTAGAGATCGTAGCGGGGGGGGAGACCCAGTACTTC. Amino acid sequence: CASSVEIVAGGETQYF. Together with reference TRBV9 and TRBJ2-5, the CDR3 gives the full variable domain: DSGVTQTPKHLITATGQRVTLRCSPRSGDLSVYWYQQSLDQGLQFLIQYYNGEERAKGNILERFSAQQFPDLHSELNLSSLELGDSALYFCASSVEIVAGGETQYFGPGTRLLVL.